The rows below give T cell receptor beta chains drawn from one sample of a study of blood T cell repertoires in COVID-19. This table comes from immunoSEQ multiplex PCR, and its TCRdb copy is limited to in-frame clones, with some not included. The profile covers 150,000 to 200,000 clones, with more than 65% appearing a single time and about 15% taken by the ten largest. Sequencing used PBMCs or T cells enriched from blood (not recorded which). The receptors here all came from a woman aged 45-65 years with acute COVID-19. The CDR3 runs from the conserved cysteine through the conserved F or W.

CASSLAASGVGYTF,TRBJ1-2,TRBV28
CASSLYTLSRGGYTF,TRBJ1-2,TRBV5-4
CASSYQASGGRRSYNEQFF,TRBJ2-1,TRBV9
CASSLFLEGTANSPLHF,TRBJ1-6,TRBV5-6
CASNRVGKTQYF,TRBJ2-5,TRBV6-5
CASSYPGGSNQPQHF,TRBJ1-5,TRBV6-2/TRBV6-3
CASSVRTNEKLFF,TRBJ1-4,TRBV12-3/TRBV12-4
CASSSQVSSYNSPLHF,TRBJ1-6,TRBV28
CASSLSGQGQGYTF,TRBJ1-2,TRBV27
CASSLDGTGALSYGYTF,TRBJ1-2,TRBV5-4
CASSLTGGADHNQPQHF,TRBJ1-5,TRBV19
CASSLLSVPEAFF,TRBJ1-1,TRBV11-2
CARGEASNQPQHF,TRBJ1-5,TRBV10-1
CASSFQRGYNEQFF,TRBJ2-1,TRBV7-2
CASSPTLQGLYGYTF,TRBJ1-2,TRBV3-1/TRBV3-2
CASTQGAANTEAFF,TRBJ1-1,TRBV7-6
CASSMLRQGGYTEAFF,TRBJ1-1,TRBV19
CSVEGGLLTDTQYF,TRBJ2-3,TRBV29-1
CASSILTQGRNTEAFF,TRBJ1-1,TRBV19
CAAWEGTTYNEQFF,TRBJ2-1,TRBV7-9
CASSLASSSYNEQFF,TRBJ2-1,TRBV5-8
CASSLGGGNEKLFF,TRBJ1-4,TRBV10-2
CASTATLGGEAFF,TRBJ1-1,TRBV10-2
CASSPSYNEQFF,TRBJ2-1,TRBV5-5
CASTGGMGNQPQHF,TRBJ1-5,TRBV27
CATTGVTEAFF,TRBJ1-1,TRBV28
CASSSQGTGELFF,TRBJ2-2,TRBV5-1
CASTSYRTGDNYGYTF,TRBJ1-2,TRBV7-9
CASSPRTGGVTNEKLFF,TRBJ1-4,TRBV18
CASSVPSGGTYNEQFF,TRBJ2-1,TRBV6-1
CASSEVGQVAFF,TRBJ1-1,TRBV5-1
CASSPPTGVEGQPQHF,TRBJ1-5,TRBV18
CASRTLDFADGYTF,TRBJ1-2,TRBV19
CASSQDLRGSNLYGYTF,TRBJ1-2,TRBV4-3
CASSYGYGDEKLFF,TRBJ1-4,TRBV6-5
CASTHTNQPQHF,TRBJ1-5,TRBV7-9
CASSIQGNNEKLFF,TRBJ1-4,TRBV27
CASSVFQGNQPQHF,TRBJ1-5,TRBV2
CASSPRGNANTEAFF,TRBJ1-1,TRBV9
CASSYTTDAGQPQHF,TRBJ1-5,TRBV6-6